The 8 T cell receptor beta chains listed next were all sequenced from one sample in a study of blood T cell repertoires in COVID-19. The data were produced by immunoSEQ multiplex PCR, yet TCRdb's version contains in-frame clones alone and is incomplete. Of more than 80,000 clones detected, roughly four fifths appear once; the ten largest clones hold around 15%. The sequenced sample consisted of peripheral blood. All receptors come from an older woman with acute or convalescent COVID-19.

The chain couples TRBV14 to TRBJ2-2, with TRBD2 matching over 10 bases. The CDR3 has 17 amino acids. V was clipped by 2 bases and J by 4 bases; unmatched bases: 7. CDR1 is SGHDN and CDR2 is FVKESK in the germline V gene. The CDR3: CASSQFTSGTRTGELFF. CDR3 DNA: TGTGCCAGCAGCCAATTTACTAGCGGGACCCGCACCGGGGAGCTGTTTTTT.

The rearrangement uses TRBV28 and TRBJ1-5; 8 positions agree with TRBD1. The V segment lost 2 bases and the J segment 5 bases; nucleotides outside the gene matches: 5. From germline, CDR1 is MDHEN and CDR2 SYDVKM. The CDR3 loop spans 15 amino acids. The CDR3 is CASSLGSTGDQPQHF. DNA of the CDR3: TGTGCCAGCAGTTTAGGTTCGACAGGGGATCAGCCCCAGCATTTT.

The V call is TRBV19, the J call TRBJ2-7; TRBD2 agrees at 7 bases. The CDR3 is made up of 15 amino acids. The V segment lost 1 base and the J segment 5 bases; nucleotides outside the gene matches: 8. Looked up from germline, CDR1 is LNHDA and CDR2 is SQIVND (reference sequence). The CDR3 DNA follows: TGTGCCAGTAGTATAGGACTGGCGGGGGACCACGAGCAGTACTTC. Protein product: CASSIGLAGDHEQYF. Supplemented by reference TRBV19 and TRBJ2-7, the full variable domain reads DGGITQSPKYLFRKEGQNVTLSCEQNLNHDAMYWYRQDPGQGLRLIYYSQIVNDFQKGDIAEGYSVSREKKESFPLTVTSAQKNPTAFYLCASSIGLAGDHEQYFGPGTRLTVT.

Worth noting for this clone: Relative to the germline gene, one junction end is altered; a read error may explain this. The rearrangement links TRBV6-6 to TRBJ2-1, with 7 bases fitting TRBD2. Germline loops: CDR1 MNHNY, CDR2 SVGAGI (reference sequence). The CDR3 length is 13 residues. CDR3 amino acids: CASAPVGTNARIF. The DNA for the CDR3 is TGTGCCAGCGCCCCAGTGGGGACTAACGCGCGGATCTTC.

J is TRBJ1-1 and V is TRBV5-1; weak D call: TRBD1 (6 bases). V was trimmed by 4 bases and J by 5 bases, leaving 15 bases between them. The V gene's germline CDR1 is SGHRS and CDR2 YFSETQ. The CDR3 totals 14 residues. The CDR3: CASSPGQWETEAFF. CDR3 DNA: TGCGCCAGCAGCCCCGGACAGTGGGAAACTGAAGCTTTCTTT.

J is TRBJ1-5 and V is TRBV28; TRBD1 might be the D (5 bases). The V gene's germline CDR1 is MDHEN and CDR2 SYDVKM. This CDR3 has 14 residues. V lost 6 bases to trimming and J lost 7 bases, with 16 bases between them. Written as DNA, the CDR3 is TGTGCCAGCAGGGCGGGAGGGGACGGACAGCCCCAGCATTTT. Protein product: CASRAGGDGQPQHF.

The rearrangement uses TRBV11-1 and TRBJ1-2; D remains ambiguous. V was shortened by 5 bases and J by 2 bases, with 9 bases between the two germline ends. Per the germline V gene, CDR1 is SGHAT and CDR2 is FQDESV (reference sequence). The length of the CDR3 is 13 residues. Here the CDR3 reads CASSRTANYGYTF. The CDR3 DNA follows: TGTGCCAGCAGCCGAACAGCAAACTATGGCTACACCTTC.

This chain links TRBV7-2 with TRBJ2-1; 9 positions match TRBD1. Trimming cost V 1 base and J 9 bases; bases outside gene matches: 7. In germline, CDR1 is SGHTA, CDR2 FQGNSA. The CDR3 runs 15 residues. The CDR3 reads CASSLVSGQGTEQFF. CDR3 in DNA: TGTGCCAGCAGCTTAGTGTCCGGACAGGGGACTGAGCAGTTCTTC.